Here is one T cell receptor (beta chain) with its context. Per the germline V gene, CDR1 is LNHNV and CDR2 is YYDKDF (reference sequence). This CDR3 has 14 residues. V dropped 5 bases and J dropped 6; count of bases not matched to a gene: 7. Recruited during active infection, patients (from Seattle) were subsequently followed longitudinally. As handled by the study authors: Researchers report that nucleated cell counts were estimated from reference gene primer amplification. Method: immunoSEQ multiplex PCR; TCRdb's copy keeps in-frame clones and lacks some. Clone size and the V and J calls come from that table; the DNA yielded D and trimming. The table shows about 68,000 clones, with 80% to 95% occurring only once. The data belong to a study of blood T cell repertoires in COVID-19. Study background: Both acute and convalescent COVID-19 samples were obtained from the United States, Italy and Spain. From T cells, B-cell-depleted T cells, or PBMCs came the material, which was cDNA or gDNA.

The origin of this receptor is a man aged 45-60 years with COVID-19, enrolled during active disease. This chain joins TRBV15 and TRBJ1-5; 7 nucleotides line up with TRBD1. The specimen sequenced was peripheral blood. The CDR3 DNA follows: TGTGCCACCAGCGAGGGGCAGGGGGGTCAGCCCCAGCATTTT. It is translated as CATSEGQGGQPQHF.